These 15 T cell receptor beta chains came from one sample sequenced in a study of identical twins. TCRdb used MiXCR to reprocess the 5' RACE reads, holding one entry per CDR3 protein. The data contain around 250,000 distinct CDR3 sequences, 10% to 15% of them singletons. This sample was also put to use in a study of yellow fever vaccine responses in identical twins.

The sample was memory (CD45RO+) T cells sorted from blood. Source of these receptors: a young woman in good health.

This clonotype came up once. The DNA for the CDR3 is TGCAGTGCTAGTAGCGGTACAGCTTCCTACGAGCAGTACTTC. It translates to CSASSGTASYEQYF. The chain uses TRBV20-1 and TRBJ2-7, with D possibly TRBD2 on 6 matching bases. Germline V gene data show CDR1 as DFQATT and CDR2 as SNEGSKA (reference sequence). This CDR3 has 14 amino acids. V lost 3 bases to trimming and J lost 1 base, with 13 bases between them.

The chain carries TRBV4-3 and TRBJ2-1; D gene unclear. The ends were cut back, 1 base at V and 4 bases at J, with 14 bases in the middle. The CDR3 has 16 residues. In germline, CDR1 is LGHNA, CDR2 YSLEER. The CDR3, as DNA: TGCGCCAGCAGCCAAGGCGGATCCAGGAATTACAATGAGCAGTTCTTC. Translation: CASSQGGSRNYNEQFF.

The V and J genes are TRBV12-3 or TRBV12-4 and TRBJ2-3; D is uncertain. The germline V and J ends were trimmed by 6 bases and 5 bases, with 9 bases remaining between them. This CDR3 is 12 amino acids long. CDR3 sequence reads: CASRLEEDTQYF. CDR3 nucleotides: TGTGCCAGCAGGCTAGAGGAAGATACGCAGTATTTT.

This clonotype showed up just a few times. The rearrangement uses TRBV15 and TRBJ2-7, with 9 bases lining up with TRBD2. The J segment lost 5 bases and the V segment lost 4 bases, leaving 9 bases of the junction unmatched. The CDR3 has 15 amino acids. The V gene's germline CDR1 is LNHNV and CDR2 YYDKDF (reference sequence). CDR3 residues: CATSKVSGSVDEQYF. CDR3 coding DNA: TGTGCCACCAGCAAAGTTAGCGGGAGTGTCGACGAGCAGTACTTC.

V is TRBV2 and J is TRBJ2-3; TRBD2 might be the D (5 bases). The CDR3 consists of 12 residues. CDR1 and CDR2 (germline): SNHLY, FYNNEI. The V gene lost 7 bases and the J gene lost 3 bases, with 8 bases spanning the gap. CDR3 bases: TGTGCCAGCAAGGAGGAGACAGATACGCAGTATTTT. Residues: CASKEETDTQYF.

The chain uses TRBV9 and TRBJ2-5, with 13 bases fitting TRBD2. Trimming cost V 2 bases and J 5 bases; bases outside gene matches: 6. This CDR3 contains 16 residues. CDR1 is SGDLS and CDR2 is YYNGEE in the germline V gene. CDR3 nucleotides: TGTGCCAGCAGCGTCGCGACTAGCGGGGGGATGGAGACCCAGTACTTC. The encoded protein is CASSVATSGGMETQYF.

The chain combines TRBV20-1 with TRBJ2-7; 10 bases are a match to TRBD1. Germline trimming cut 6 bases from V and 3 bases from J; bases unmatched to any gene: 5. CDR3 length: 13 residues. Germline assignment: CDR1 DFQATT and CDR2 SNEGSKA (reference sequence). The chain's CDR3 is CSATTGGHYEQYF. The CDR3 nucleotides read TGCAGTGCCACGACAGGGGGCCACTACGAGCAGTACTTC.

This clonotype has only a few counts. The chain couples TRBV12-3 or TRBV12-4 to TRBJ2-1, with D perhaps assigned TRBD1 or TRBD2 (5 bases each). V lost 6 bases and J lost 7, with 13 bases in between. The CDR3 sequence is 13 residues long. The DNA for the CDR3 is TGTGCCAGCAGGGCTAGGGACGGTAATGAGCAGTTCTTC. This gives the protein CASRARDGNEQFF.

This clonotype was seen a handful of times. The rearrangement uses TRBV7-2 and TRBJ2-2; 7 nucleotides align to TRBD1. There are 14 residues in the CDR3. V shed 5 bases and J 4 bases; nucleotides not matched to a gene: 4. The germline CDR1 and CDR2 sequences are SGHTA and FQGNSA. The CDR3 is CASSKRQGTGELFF. The CDR3 DNA follows: TGTGCCAGCAGCAAAAGACAGGGCACCGGGGAGCTGTTTTTT.

This clonotype was seen just once. It may be a read error: a sequence one base away is much more abundant. The V gene is TRBV12-3 or TRBV12-4, the J gene TRBJ2-5; 9 bases match TRBD2. The CDR3 is 16 residues long. CDR3 bases: TGTGCCAGCAGTAACCGGCGGGGGGGAAACCAAGAGACCCATTACTTC. Protein sequence: CASSNRRGGNQETHYF.

This clonotype turned up a few times. The V call is TRBV20-1, the J call TRBJ2-1, with D possibly matching TRBD2 (6 bases). Germline V gives CDR1 DFQATT, CDR2 SNEGSKA (reference sequence). There are 13 residues in the CDR3. The V gene lost 6 bases and the J gene lost 3 bases, with 12 bases spanning the gap. The CDR3 spells CSALADRYNEQFF. For the CDR3, the DNA is TGCAGTGCCTTAGCGGACCGCTACAATGAGCAGTTCTTC.

In its sample, this clonotype was seen many times. The V and J genes are TRBV5-5 and TRBJ2-2; tentative D call: TRBD2 (6 bases). This CDR3 spans 14 amino acids. Germline CDR1 and CDR2: SGHKS and YYEKEE (reference sequence). Trimming left V 3 bases short and J 3 bases short, with 9 bases between. The CDR3 sequence is CASSWGGDTGELFF. CDR3 DNA: TGTGCCAGCAGCTGGGGCGGGGACACCGGGGAGCTGTTTTTT.

This clonotype was detected ten times or more. The chain recombines TRBV15 with TRBJ2-5; 8 bases fit TRBD1. V lost 0 bases to trimming and J lost 4 bases; unmatched junction nucleotides: 4. Germline V gives CDR1 LNHNV, CDR2 YYDKDF (reference sequence). The CDR3 is 15 amino acids. For the CDR3, the DNA is TGTGCCACCAGCAGAGATGCAGACAGGGGAGAGACCCAGTACTTC. Protein product: CATSRDADRGETQYF.

This clonotype was detected many times. This chain connects TRBV7-9 to TRBJ2-1, with 7 positions matching TRBD1. Losses at the gene ends were 5 bases for V and 0 bases for J; bases not matched to a gene: 10. The germline V gene has CDR1 SEHNR and CDR2 FQNEAQ (reference sequence). This CDR3 spans 17 amino acids. The CDR3 loop reads CASSRLGQNSSYNEQFF. CDR3 nucleotide sequence: TGTGCCAGCAGCCGCCTGGGACAGAATAGCTCCTACAATGAGCAGTTCTTC.

The gene calls are TRBV7-3 and TRBJ2-3, with 10 bases lining up with TRBD2. Per germline, CDR1 SGHTA and CDR2 FQGTGA. This CDR3 region has 16 residues. V dropped 4 bases and J dropped 2; count of bases not matched to a gene: 6. The CDR3 region is CASSSVSGGDTDTQYF. Here the CDR3 DNA reads TGTGCCAGCAGCTCCGTCAGCGGGGGGGACACAGATACGCAGTATTTT.